Presented here are 19 T cell receptor beta chains from one specimen sequenced in a study of blood T cell repertoires in COVID-19. This table comes from immunoSEQ multiplex PCR, and its TCRdb copy is limited to in-frame clones, with some not included. The sample has roughly 200,000 clones, about 88% seen once. The sequenced sample consisted of peripheral blood. The receptors shown here come from a man aged 45-65 years with COVID-19, enrolled during active disease.

CDR3: CASSLGGLRYEQYF. The CDR3 DNA follows: TGTGCCAGCAGTTTGGGGGGGCTAAGGTACGAGCAGTACTTC. The genes are TRBV27 and TRBJ2-7; the D gene is possibly TRBD2 (7 bases). Germline CDR1 and CDR2: MNHEY and SMNVEV (reference sequence). CDR3 length equals 14 residues. Trimming shortened V by 3 bases and J by 4 bases, and 13 bases separated the two germline ends.

The V call is TRBV5-4, the J call TRBJ2-6; a possible D gene is TRBD2 (5 bases). The V end was cut by 4 bases, the J end by 4 bases, with 12 bases between. The CDR3 totals 15 residues. Germline assignment: CDR1 SGHNT and CDR2 YYREEE (reference sequence). DNA of the CDR3: TGTGCCAGCAGCCCGGACTCCATGGGGGCCAACGTCCTGACTTTC. Amino acid sequence: CASSPDSMGANVLTF.

CDR3: CSVIRDGGVYEQYF. The CDR3 DNA reads TGCAGCGTCATCCGGGACGGGGGGGTCTACGAGCAGTACTTC. The chain carries TRBV29-1 and TRBJ2-7; TRBD2 aligns across 8 bases. Germline lookup yields CDR1 SQVTM and CDR2 ANQGSEA. Losses at the gene ends were 6 bases for V and 3 bases for J; bases not matched to a gene: 10. The CDR3 covers 14 residues.

This chain links TRBV5-1 with TRBJ2-1; 16 nucleotides match TRBD2. V trimming: 0 bases; J trimming: 12 bases; junction bases outside the gene matches: 3. Germline V gene sequence: CDR1 SGHRS, CDR2 YFSETQ. The CDR3 is 15 amino acids. CDR3 amino acids: CASSLEGTSGRGQFF. CDR3 bases: TGCGCCAGCAGCTTGGAAGGGACTAGCGGGAGGGGGCAGTTCTTC. Using reference TRBV5-1 and TRBJ2-1 for the parts outside the CDR3, the full variable domain is KAGVTQTPRYLIKTRGQQVTLSCSPISGHRSVSWYQQTPGQGLQFLFEYFSETQRNKGNFPGRFSGRQFSNSRSEMNVSTLELGDSALYLCASSLEGTSGRGQFFGPGTRLTVL.

V and J are TRBV9 and TRBJ2-5; 12 bases line up with TRBD1. CDR1 and CDR2 (germline): SGDLS, YYNGEE. V was pared by 3 bases and J by 5 bases, with 5 bases of the junction left unmatched. The CDR3 contains 15 residues. The CDR3 DNA reads as TGTGCCAGCAGCGCAAGGGACAGGGGGCGGGAGACCCAGTACTTC. As protein: CASSARDRGRETQYF.

This chain links TRBV5-1 with TRBJ2-1, with 9 bases identical to TRBD1. J gave up 12 bases and V 4 bases, and 8 bases lay outside the gene matches. CDR1 SGHRS and CDR2 YFSETQ come from the germline V gene. The CDR3 runs 13 residues. The chain's CDR3 is CASSPLSDRGQFF. CDR3 nucleotide sequence: TGCGCCAGCAGCCCCCTGTCGGACAGGGGGCAGTTCTTC.

This chain joins TRBV10-3 and TRBJ1-5, with 9 nucleotides matching TRBD1. Germline loops: CDR1 ENHRY, CDR2 SYGVKD. The CDR3 spans 14 residues. V lost 6 bases and J lost 5; bases outside the gene matches: 5. DNA for the CDR3: TGTGCCATCAGCCCGGGACAGGGCCATCAGCCCCAGCATTTT. Translating it yields CAISPGQGHQPQHF.

This clone was seen a handful of times. This chain joins TRBV15 and TRBJ1-5; D gene uncertain. Trimming took off 0 bases at V and 9 bases at J, with 9 bases between the two ends. CDR3 length: 13 amino acids. Germline V gene data show CDR1 as LNHNV and CDR2 as YYDKDF (reference sequence). CDR3 coding DNA: TGTGCCACCAGCAGAGATCTAAGTGGGCCCCAGCATTTT. Amino acids: CATSRDLSGPQHF.

This chain links TRBV15 with TRBJ1-4, with a possible D match to TRBD1 (5 bases). CDR1 LNHNV and CDR2 YYDKDF come from the germline V gene (reference sequence). This CDR3 contains 14 residues. V lost 2 bases to trimming and J lost 8 bases, with 12 bases between them. CDR3 nucleotides: TGTGCCACCAGCAGAACGGGGGGAGGAGAAAAACTGTTTTTT. Amino acid sequence: CATSRTGGGEKLFF.

The chain combines TRBV5-1 with TRBJ2-5; D uncertain. CDR1 is SGHRS, CDR2 YFSETQ, per germline. V gave up 0 bases and J gave up 4 bases, with 10 bases separating them. The CDR3 sequence is 14 residues long. CDR3 residues: CASSLEGSGETQYF. For the CDR3, the DNA is TGCGCCAGCAGCTTGGAAGGTTCGGGAGAGACCCAGTACTTC.

The V call is TRBV4-2, the J call TRBJ2-3, with D possibly matching TRBD2 (5 bases). The CDR3 length is 18 residues. Germline CDR1 LGHNA, CDR2 YNFKEQ. The V end lost 0 bases, the J end lost 0 bases, and 16 bases lay between the germline ends. In nucleotides, the CDR3 is TGTGCCAGCAGCCAAGATCCGGTCGTGGGAGTGAGCACAGATACGCAGTATTTT. Residues: CASSQDPVVGVSTDTQYF.

The chain joins TRBV18 to TRBJ2-3; D not certain. The CDR3 contains 14 residues. Trimming pared 1 base from V and 0 bases from J, leaving 5 bases between. Germline-derived CDR1 and CDR2 are KGHSH and LQKENI. CDR3 sequence reads: CASSPQASTDTQYF. The CDR3 DNA reads as TGTGCCAGCTCACCACAAGCTAGCACAGATACGCAGTATTTT.

The chain has TRBV7-6 and TRBJ2-7; 9 bases match TRBD2. The germline V gene has CDR1 SGHVS and CDR2 FNYEAQ. The CDR3 is 17 residues long. J was trimmed by 7 bases and V by 1 base; bases with no gene match: 14. Here the CDR3 reads CASSLGAGGLRAGEQYF. CDR3 bases: TGTGCCAGCAGCTTAGGGGCGGGAGGGCTCAGAGCGGGGGAGCAGTACTTC. Full variable domain (outside the CDR3, taken from reference TRBV7-6 and TRBJ2-7): GAGVSQSPRYKVTKRGQDVALRCDPISGHVSLYWYRQALGQGPEFLTYFNYEAQQDKSGLPNDRFSAERPEGSISTLTIQRTEQRDSAMYRCASSLGAGGLRAGEQYFGPGTRLTVT.

Concerning this clone: The junction departs from the called germline gene at one end, perhaps through a read error. The V gene is TRBV11-2, the J gene TRBJ2-1, with 10 bases matching TRBD2. Germline lookup yields CDR1 SGHAT and CDR2 FQNNGV. The CDR3 extends over 12 amino acids. The DNA of the CDR3 is TGTGCCAGCAGCTCGCTACTAGCGGGGTCGGTCTTC. Amino acid sequence: CASSSLLAGSVF.

This chain uses TRBV6-1 with TRBJ2-3; 11 positions agree with TRBD2. The germline CDR1 and CDR2 sequences are MNHNS and SASEGT. CDR3 length equals 16 residues. J lost 2 bases, V lost 2 bases, and 3 bases had no gene match. The CDR3 loop is CASSENSGGATDTQYF. The CDR3 DNA reads as TGTGCCAGCAGTGAAAATAGCGGGGGGGCCACAGATACGCAGTATTTT.

This chain joins TRBV6-5 and TRBJ2-1; 7 nucleotides agree with TRBD2. J gave up 6 bases and V 6 bases, and 11 bases lay outside the gene matches. The CDR3 is made up of 15 amino acids. Per the germline V gene, CDR1 is MNHEY and CDR2 is SVGAGI. In DNA form, the CDR3 reads TGTGCCAGCAGGAGGGCGGGGGTGGAAGGCAATGAGCAGTTCTTC. This gives the protein CASRRAGVEGNEQFF.

The J gene is TRBJ1-2, the V gene TRBV6-5; D may be TRBD1 (5 bases). Trimming shortened V by 5 bases and J by 2 bases, and 9 bases separated the two germline ends. The CDR3 has 13 amino acids. Germline-derived CDR1 and CDR2 are MNHEY and SVGAGI. Here the CDR3 reads CASSKDINYGYTF. The CDR3 DNA follows: TGTGCCAGCAGTAAGGACATAAACTATGGCTACACCTTC.

The chain recombines TRBV19 with TRBJ1-2, with D possibly TRBD1 on 6 matching bases. This CDR3 is built from 14 residues. The V end lost 5 bases, the J end lost 1 base, and 11 bases lay between the germline ends. Germline lookup yields CDR1 LNHDA and CDR2 SQIVND (reference sequence). As DNA, the CDR3 is TGTGCCAGTAGTCACAGGACAGTTAACTATGGCTACACCTTC. It specifies CASSHRTVNYGYTF. Full variable domain (outside the CDR3, taken from reference TRBV19 and TRBJ1-2): DGGITQSPKYLFRKEGQNVTLSCEQNLNHDAMYWYRQDPGQGLRLIYYSQIVNDFQKGDIAEGYSVSREKKESFPLTVTSAQKNPTAFYLCASSHRTVNYGYTFGSGTRLTVV.

This chain links TRBV27 with TRBJ2-3, with a weak D call TRBD2 (6 bases). The CDR3 length is 15 residues. The germline CDR1 and CDR2 sequences are MNHEY and SMNVEV (reference sequence). V gave up 2 bases and J gave up 6 bases, with 15 bases separating them. The CDR3 here is CASSLGAGRPDTQYF. For the CDR3, the DNA is TGTGCCAGCAGTTTAGGCGCGGGAAGACCCGATACGCAGTATTTT.